Given below is one TCR beta chain in context. TCRdb's table, derived via immunoSEQ multiplex PCR, lists solely in-frame clones and lacks some. The table includes approximately 50,000 clones, around 80% detected once. This record comes from a study of OX40 agonist ivuxolimab in advanced cancers. Study context: The patients got ivuxolimab, which is an agonistic anti-OX40 (CD134) antibody. A male proportion of approximately 80% was recorded, with mean age around 64 years and range roughly 20 to 90. Antecedent anti-PD-1, anti-PD-L1 or anti-CTLA-4 therapy was permissible, with about 39% having received some. Two cutaneous melanoma patients and one hepatocellular carcinoma patient, three in all, had partial responses.

The CDR3 runs to 14 residues. V trimming: 4 bases; J trimming: 2 bases; junction bases outside the gene matches: 2. Germline V gives CDR1 MGHDK, CDR2 SYGVNS. This chain links TRBV25-1 with TRBJ1-2; 9 bases align to TRBD1. The clonotype originates from an adult with an advanced solid tumor such as melanoma, head and neck, liver or kidney cancer. The sequenced sample was CD4+ or CD8+ T cells sorted from blood, obtained in a trial of the OX40 agonist ivuxolimab. This CDR3 reads CASSVGTGNYGYTF. The CDR3 DNA follows: TGTGCCAGCAGTGTTGGGACAGGGAACTATGGCTACACCTTC.